This TCR beta chain was observed in a study of blood T cells in healthy people across ages. The study, taken as a whole, reports: One million T cells yielded diversity estimates that were considered underestimates.

Trimming cost V 5 bases and J 8 bases, with 13 bases left between them. CDR3 length: 13 residues. Per germline, CDR1 LGHNA and CDR2 YSLEER. Sample-barcoded 5' priming and a J-beta primer mix drove a second PCR of 7 to 11 cycles. MiXCR, applied by TCRdb to the 5' RACE reads, yields one record per CDR3 protein. The data contain more than 450,000 distinct CDR3 sequences, approximately 26% of them singletons. This clonotype occurred a few times. Its antigen is currently unknown. The data also belong to a second study, concerning T cells of mothers and their children.

The sequence derives from a boy aged 2 to 10 in good health. Sequenced sample: blood. The chain employs TRBV4-3 and TRBJ2-1; possible D gene TRBD2, 6 bases. CDR3 bases: TGCGCCAGCAGCGCTACTAGCAAGGATGAGCAGTTCTTC. Protein product: CASSATSKDEQFF.